This entry features one TCR beta chain sequence. Germline lookup yields CDR1 MNHNS and CDR2 SASEGT. V dropped 2 bases and J dropped 1 base, with 23 bases sitting between them. The CDR3 covers 19 residues. Produced via immunoSEQ multiplex PCR; TCRdb's table is partial and in-frame only. The data hold roughly 60,000 clones, with 91% observed a single time. The data originate from a study of technical replicates of blood from a handful of donors. The chain uses TRBV6-1 and TRBJ2-5; tentative D call: TRBD2 (6 bases). This TCR was recovered from a human donor in good health. Some clones in this sample may be carry-over from other donors' samples. The sequenced sample was PBMCs. CDR3 protein: CASSEIRGSTRLGQETQYF. For the CDR3, the DNA is TGTGCCAGCAGTGAAATCCGGGGGTCGACTAGATTGGGCCAAGAGACCCAGTACTTC.